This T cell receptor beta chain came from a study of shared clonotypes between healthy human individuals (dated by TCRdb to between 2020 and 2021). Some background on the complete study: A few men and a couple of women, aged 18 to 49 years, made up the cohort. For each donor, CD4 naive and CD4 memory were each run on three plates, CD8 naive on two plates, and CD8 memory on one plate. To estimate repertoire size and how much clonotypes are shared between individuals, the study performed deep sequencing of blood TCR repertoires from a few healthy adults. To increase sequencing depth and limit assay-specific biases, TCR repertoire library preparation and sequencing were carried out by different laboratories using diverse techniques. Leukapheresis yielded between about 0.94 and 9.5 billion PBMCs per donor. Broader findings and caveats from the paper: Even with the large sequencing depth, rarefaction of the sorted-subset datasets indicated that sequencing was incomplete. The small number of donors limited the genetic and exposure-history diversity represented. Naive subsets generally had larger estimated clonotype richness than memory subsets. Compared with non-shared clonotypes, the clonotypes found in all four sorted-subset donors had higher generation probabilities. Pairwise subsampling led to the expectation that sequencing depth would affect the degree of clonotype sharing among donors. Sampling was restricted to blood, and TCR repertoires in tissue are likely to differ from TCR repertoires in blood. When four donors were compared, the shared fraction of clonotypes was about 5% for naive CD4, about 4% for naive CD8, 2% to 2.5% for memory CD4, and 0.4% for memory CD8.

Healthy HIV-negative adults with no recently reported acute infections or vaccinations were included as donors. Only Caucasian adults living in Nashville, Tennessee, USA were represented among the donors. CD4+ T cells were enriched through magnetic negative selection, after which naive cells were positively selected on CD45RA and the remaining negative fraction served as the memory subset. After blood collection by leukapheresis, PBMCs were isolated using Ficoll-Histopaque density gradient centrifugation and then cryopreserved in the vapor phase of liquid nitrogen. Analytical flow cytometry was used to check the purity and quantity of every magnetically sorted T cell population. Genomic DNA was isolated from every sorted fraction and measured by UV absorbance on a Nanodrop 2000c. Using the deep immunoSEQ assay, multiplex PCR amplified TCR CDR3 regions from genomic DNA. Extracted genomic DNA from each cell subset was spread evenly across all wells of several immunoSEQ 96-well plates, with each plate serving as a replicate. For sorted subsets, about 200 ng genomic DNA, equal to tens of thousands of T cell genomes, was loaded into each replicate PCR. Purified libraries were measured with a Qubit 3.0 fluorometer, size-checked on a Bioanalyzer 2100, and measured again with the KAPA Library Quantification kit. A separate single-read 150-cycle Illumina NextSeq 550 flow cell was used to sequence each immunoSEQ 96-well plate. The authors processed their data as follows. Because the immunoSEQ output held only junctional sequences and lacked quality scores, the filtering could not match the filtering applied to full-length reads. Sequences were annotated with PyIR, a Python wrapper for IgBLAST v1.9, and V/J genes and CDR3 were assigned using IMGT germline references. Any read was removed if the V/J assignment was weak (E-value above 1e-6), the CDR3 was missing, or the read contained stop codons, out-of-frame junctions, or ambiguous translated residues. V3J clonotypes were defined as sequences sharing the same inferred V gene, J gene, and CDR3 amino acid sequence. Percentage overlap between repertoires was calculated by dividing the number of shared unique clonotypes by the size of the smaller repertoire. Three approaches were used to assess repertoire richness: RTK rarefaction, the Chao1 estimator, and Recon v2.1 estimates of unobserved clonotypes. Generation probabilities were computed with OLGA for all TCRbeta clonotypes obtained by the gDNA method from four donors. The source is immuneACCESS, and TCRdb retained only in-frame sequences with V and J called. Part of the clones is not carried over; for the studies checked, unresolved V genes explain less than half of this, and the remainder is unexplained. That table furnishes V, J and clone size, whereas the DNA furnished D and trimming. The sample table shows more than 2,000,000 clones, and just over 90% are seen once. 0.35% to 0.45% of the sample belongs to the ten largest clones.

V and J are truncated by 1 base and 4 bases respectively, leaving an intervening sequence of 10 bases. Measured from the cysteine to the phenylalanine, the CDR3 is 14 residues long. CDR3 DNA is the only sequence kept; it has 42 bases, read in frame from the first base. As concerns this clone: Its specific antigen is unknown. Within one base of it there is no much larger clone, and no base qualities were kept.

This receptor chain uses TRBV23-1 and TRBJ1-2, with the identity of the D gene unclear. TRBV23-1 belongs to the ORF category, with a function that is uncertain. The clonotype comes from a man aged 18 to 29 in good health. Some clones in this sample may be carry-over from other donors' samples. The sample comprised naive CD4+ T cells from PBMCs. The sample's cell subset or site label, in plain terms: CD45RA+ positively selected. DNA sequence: TGCGCCAGCAGTCAATGTAGGCGACGCTATGGCTACACCTTC. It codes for CASSQCRRRYGYTF.